The 9 T cell receptor beta chains listed next were all sequenced from one sample in a study of T-cell memory formation after mild COVID-19. TCRdb analysed the 5' RACE reads with MiXCR anew, one entry per CDR3 protein. The sample yields more than 150,000 distinct CDR3 sequences, 20% to 25% seen once. Sequencing was performed on PBMCs or a T cell subset sorted from them (not recorded which). These receptor sequences come from an adult woman who had mild COVID-19 (a few samples of this study predate the infection). Cell type and time point are not known.

V and J are TRBV4-3 and TRBJ1-2; TRBD1 agrees at 9 bases. There are 15 residues in the CDR3. From germline, CDR1 is LGHNA and CDR2 YSLEER. The J segment lost 5 bases and the V segment lost 4 bases, leaving 8 bases of the junction unmatched. CDR3 sequence: CASSPDRGLSYGYTF. CDR3 nucleotides: TGCGCCAGCAGCCCCGACAGGGGGTTGAGTTATGGCTACACCTTC.

This chain uses TRBV28 with TRBJ1-1; 8 nucleotides agree with TRBD1. There are 15 residues in the CDR3. V was clipped by 6 bases and J by 4 bases; unmatched bases: 10. The germline gives CDR1 MDHEN, CDR2 SYDVKM. CDR3 nucleotides: TGTGCCAGCAGGATGGCCGGACAGGGTTTCACTGAAGCTTTCTTT. Translating gives CASRMAGQGFTEAFF. Combining the CDR3 with reference TRBV28 and TRBJ1-1 gives the whole variable domain DVKVTQSSRYLVKRTGEKVFLECVQDMDHENMFWYRQDPGLGLRLIYFSYDVKMKEKGDIPEGYSVSREKKERFSLILESASTNQTSMYLCASRMAGQGFTEAFFGQGTRLTVV.

The chain employs TRBV30 and TRBJ1-4, with D possibly matching TRBD1 (5 bases). V lost 5 bases and J 3 bases, leaving 13 bases between the germline ends. CDR1 and CDR2 (germline): GTSNPN, SVGIG (reference sequence). The CDR3 totals 14 residues. CDR3 loop: CAWAPRGPNEKLFF. In nucleotides, the CDR3 is TGTGCCTGGGCCCCGAGGGGCCCTAATGAAAAACTGTTTTTT. The full variable domain, with the rest looked up from reference TRBV30 and TRBJ1-4, is SQTIHQWPATLVQPVGSPLSLECTVEGTSNPNLYWYRQAAGRGLQLLFYSVGIGQISSEVPQNLSASRPQDRQFILSSKKLLLSDSGFYLCAWAPRGPNEKLFFGSGTQLSVL.

The chain joins TRBV4-1 to TRBJ2-7, with D uncertain. The V end lost 4 bases, the J end lost 0 bases, and 16 bases lay between the germline ends. Germline assignment: CDR1 MGHRA and CDR2 YSYEKL. The CDR3 loop spans 16 amino acids. The chain's CDR3 is CASSPEYGLSSYEQYF. CDR3 DNA sequence: TGCGCCAGCAGCCCGGAGTACGGGCTGAGCTCCTACGAGCAGTACTTC.

This clonotype was counted a few times. The rearrangement joins TRBV5-1 to TRBJ2-7, with 8 bases matching TRBD1. The germline V gene encodes CDR1 SGHRS and CDR2 YFSETQ. CDR3 length equals 14 residues. The DNA for the CDR3 is TGCGCCAGCAGCTTGACCTCCGGGACAGGCACATTGTTCGTC. Its translation is CASSLTSGTGTLFV.

This clonotype was observed a handful of times. The J gene is TRBJ2-7, the V gene TRBV5-1; the D is unclear. The germline V and J ends were trimmed by 1 base and 6 bases, with 14 bases remaining between them. Germline-derived CDR1 and CDR2 are SGHRS and YFSETQ. The CDR3 extends over 14 amino acids. Here the CDR3 DNA reads TGCGCCAGCAGCTTGCTGGGCCGGCCTTCCGAGCAGTACTTC. It yields the protein CASSLLGRPSEQYF. Drawing the rest from reference TRBV5-1 and TRBJ2-7, the complete variable domain is KAGVTQTPRYLIKTRGQQVTLSCSPISGHRSVSWYQQTPGQGLQFLFEYFSETQRNKGNFPGRFSGRQFSNSRSEMNVSTLELGDSALYLCASSLLGRPSEQYFGPGTRLTVT.

In this sample, this clonotype turned up a few times. The chain carries TRBV27 and TRBJ2-7; a weak D match, TRBD2 (5 bases). Germline CDR1 and CDR2: MNHEY and SMNVEV (reference sequence). Trimming removed 0 bases from V and 6 bases from J, with 9 bases in between. This CDR3 spans 13 amino acids. CDR3 in DNA: TGTGCCAGCAGTTTATCGAGAGGGTTCGAGCAGTACTTC. This translates into CASSLSRGFEQYF.

The rearrangement joins TRBV13 to TRBJ1-2, with D possibly TRBD1 on 5 matching bases. CDR1 is PRHDT and CDR2 is FYEKMQ in the germline V gene (reference sequence). Trimming took 6 bases from V and 7 from J, leaving 15 bases between them. The CDR3 is 13 amino acids. CDR3 protein: CASSSRGEAGYTF. The CDR3 DNA sequence: TGTGCCAGCAGTTCCCGGGGGGAGGCTGGCTACACCTTC.

The chain combines TRBV24-1 with TRBJ2-5; D is perhaps TRBD1 (6 bases). V was trimmed by 3 bases and J by 1 base, leaving 17 bases between them. Per the germline V gene, CDR1 is KGHDR and CDR2 is SFDVKD. CDR3 length: 17 residues. The CDR3 loop reads CATSDASGTRGQETQYF. The CDR3 DNA follows: TGTGCCACCAGTGATGCATCCGGGACAAGGGGCCAAGAGACCCAGTACTTC.